This T cell receptor beta chain was sequenced during a study of beta chain features in type 1 diabetes (dated by TCRdb to 2016 to 2018). Study-wide context: Mean age, gender distribution, total cell number and subset yield did not differ between patients and healthy donors. A total of some 100,000,000 sorted cells were examined across all samples, and the number of cells per subset was strongly correlated with RNA yield. In the study, TCRB repertoires of sorted circulating CD4+ T cell subsets from recently diagnosed type 1 diabetes patients were compared with those of matched healthy donors. Regulatory and stem cell-like memory subsets were isolated from only 8 patients and roughly 8 healthy donors, whereas naive and central memory subsets came from all 30 or so donors. Here is what the overall study found, with its caveats: Naive, central memory and regulatory TCRB repertoires appeared more similar among patients than among healthy donors. A moderate but significant shortening of TCRB CDR3 length was observed in type 1 diabetes patients in all four CD4+ subsets. HLA sub-analyses involved small numbers of individuals, so any influence of HLA type on TCRB rearrangement remained unresolved. At VDJ recombination sites, patients with type 1 diabetes made fewer insertions and deleted more nucleotides, a pattern implying thymic rearrangement abnormalities. Shorter templates might have been favored by PCR, but patient and control samples were amplified and corrected together, so both groups would have been affected equally by any skew. Because cDNA rather than genomic DNA was sequenced, highly expressing activated cells could have been over-represented, although no difference in activation and CD3 levels was found between groups.

Each donor gave one peripheral blood draw, averaging approximately 120 mL, which was collected into heparinised tubes. Naive, central memory, regulatory and stem cell-like memory CD4+ T cells were sorted on a BD FACSAria II using a panel including CD45RO, CCR7, CD25, CD127, CD95 and CD27. All sorted populations exceeded 95% purity. Right away, PBMCs were isolated by Lymphoprep density gradient centrifugation and were stained directly, with no culture step. So that batch effects would be minimized, each experiment stained and sorted samples in pairs, pairing one healthy donor with one patient. This clone was seen more than once but under ten times. Its antigen remains undetermined. No much larger clonotype is one base removed from it; base qualities were not supplied. From its cysteine to its phenylalanine, the CDR3 spans 16 amino acids. Just the 48-base CDR3 DNA is kept, in frame starting at base 1. For CDR1 and CDR2, the germline V gene (reference sequence) lists SGHNT and YYREEE. V has 1 base trimmed and J has 3 bases trimmed; junction bases matching no gene number 6.

The entire isolated RNA was reverse transcribed using the High Capacity cDNA Reverse Transcription Kit, and thus expressed TCRB transcripts were sequenced. Naive, central memory and regulatory T cell samples underwent deep immunoSEQ sequencing, averaging about 3.57 million total reads per sample. Sorted cells were lysed in RLT buffer, and RNA was extracted using DNase-treated RNeasy Micro or Mini kits according to cell number. To prevent cross-contamination, every cell subset was processed on its own, while patient and healthy donor samples were processed together. The immunoSEQ multiplex PCR was used to amplify TCRB sequences from cDNA, yielding 87-bp fragments that span the CDR3 region. Amplicons were sequenced on the Illumina HiSeq platform. Per the original workflow: PCR bias was computationally corrected using synthetic template baselines, reads within Hamming distance 2 were collapsed, and singletons that could not be merged were discarded. Reads were aligned against IMGT to assign V, D and J genes, CDR3 length and insertions or deletions at six rearrangement sites. Within each subset, clonotype counts were normalized to sorted cell number, after which true diversity and Gini coefficients were computed with the tcR R package. The overlap coefficient, calculated on TCRB nucleotide sequences, was used to quantify repertoire sharing. Out-of-frame TCRB sequences from naive cells were analyzed to stand in for the pre-selection repertoire. Here the immuneACCESS table is served through TCRdb, limited to in-frame sequences with V and J called. Missing clones are a known gap in these copies; in checked studies unresolved V genes cover under half, and the rest lacks a known reason. The V and J calls and clone size were taken over from that table, and D and trimming were inferred from the DNA. A total of 250,000 to 300,000 clones appear in this sample, roughly an eighth of them only once. The ten largest clones take up approximately 0.015% of the sample.

The rearrangement combines TRBV5-4 with TRBJ2-7; the central 11 bases match TRBD1. Sequencing was performed on naive CD4+ T cells from blood. According to the study, the label for this sample's cell subset or site signals: true naive CD4+ T cells. This receptor was obtained from a man younger than 45 with type 1 diabetes. The nucleotide sequence is given as TGTGCCAGCAGCTTGACCCGGACAGGGGGCGACTACGAGCAGTACTTC. Its coded protein is CASSLTRTGGDYEQYF.